These T cell receptor beta chains were read from a single sample in a study of CD8 T cells in ankylosing spondylitis. From the 5' RACE reads, TCRdb called clonotypes with MiXCR, one entry per CDR3 protein. Of more than 300,000 distinct CDR3 sequences in the sample, 8% are singletons; the top ten hold approximately 15%. The sequenced material came from blood, either unsorted or a sorted T cell fraction (not recorded which). The receptors here all came from a male donor with ankylosing spondylitis. The CDR3 runs from the conserved cysteine through the conserved F or W. The D gene is left open where the match is weak. Clone size, where shown, is once, few, many, or a class for clones that have expanded.

>15|-|TRBJ2-1|TRBV28|few
TGTGCCAGCAGTTTCCCGGAAGGGTACTACAATGAGCAGTTCTTC
CASSFPEGYYNEQFF
>15|-|TRBJ1-5|TRBV6-1|few
TGTGCCAGCAGCAAAGGGGCTAATAGCAATCAGCCCCAGCATTTT
CASSKGANSNQPQHF
>12|-|TRBJ2-3|TRBV28|-
TGTGCCAGCAGCGGGGATGCAGATACGCAGTATTTT
CASSGDADTQYF
>17|TRBD1|TRBJ2-6|TRBV5-1|many
TGCGCCAGCAGCTACGACAGGGTAACCTCTGGGGCCAACGTCCTGACTTTC
CASSYDRVTSGANVLTF
>15|-|TRBJ1-6|TRBV13|-
TGTGCCAGCACGACAACCTCCGCGTATAATTCACCCCTCCACTTT
CASTTTSAYNSPLHF
>14|-|TRBJ2-3|TRBV15|-
TGTGCCACCAGCTATCCGCTGAGCACAGATACGCAGTATTTT
CATSYPLSTDTQYF
>13|-|TRBJ2-7|TRBV5-5|few
TGTGCCAGCAGCTTGTTCGGTACCTACGAGCAGTACTTC
CASSLFGTYEQYF
>19|TRBD2|TRBJ2-1|TRBV11-2|-
TGTGCCAGCATCCCTCCGGGCCTAGGGGAGCGGGGCCCGCGCAATGAGCAGTTCTTC
CASIPPGLGERGPRNEQFF
>15|-|TRBJ1-1|TRBV7-6|many
TGTGCCAGCAGCTTAGGCGCGTTGATGGTAACTGAAGCTTTCTTT
CASSLGALMVTEAFF
>14|-|TRBJ2-7|TRBV29-1|many
TGCAGCGCCCAGGGACTTTCTAGCTCCTACGAGCAGTACTTC
CSAQGLSSSYEQYF
>17|-|TRBJ2-2|TRBV7-6|many
TGTGCCAGCAGACCTCCGGGAACTCTAACGAACACCGGGGAGCTGTTTTTT
CASRPPGTLTNTGELFF
>17|-|TRBJ2-1|TRBV28|many
TGTGCCAGCAGTCCCGGGGGACAGATGTTCTCCTACAATGAGCAGTTCTTC
CASSPGGQMFSYNEQFF
>15|-|TRBJ1-4|TRBV4-3|-
TGCGCCAGCAGCCAGAGGGGACACTCTAATGAAAAACTGTTTTTT
CASSQRGHSNEKLFF
>11|-|TRBJ2-1|TRBV28|-
TGTGCCAGCACTGAATACAATGAGCAGTTCTTC
CASTEYNEQFF
>13|-|TRBJ2-2|TRBV12-3/TRBV12-4|-
TGTGCCAGCAGGGCCTCTCCGACCGGGGAGCTGTTTTTT
CASRASPTGELFF
>12|-|TRBJ2-3|TRBV20-1|few
TGCAGTGCCTATATAGGACGGGATACGCAGTATTTT
CSAYIGRDTQYF
>15|-|TRBJ2-7|TRBV5-1|-
TGCGCCAGCAGTCAAGAGGGGGTGCGGGTTTACGAGCAGTACTTC
CASSQEGVRVYEQYF
>15|TRBD2|TRBJ2-1|TRBV29-1|many
TGCAGCGTTGAAGATTCCCGACTAGCGGGAGTTGAGCAGTTCTTC
CSVEDSRLAGVEQFF
>19|-|TRBJ2-3|TRBV3-1|many
TGTGCCAGCAGCCAAGAGCCCGGGACCCACTTCAGTGACGCAGATACGCAGTATTTT
CASSQEPGTHFSDADTQYF
>15|-|TRBJ1-5|TRBV18|many
TGTGCCAGCTCAGAAATTACAGGGAGCAATCAGCCCCAGCATTTT
CASSEITGSNQPQHF
>15|-|TRBJ2-1|TRBV5-1|many
TGCGCCAGCAGCTTGCAGCGATCCTCCTACAATGAGCAGTTCTTC
CASSLQRSSYNEQFF
>14|-|TRBJ2-7|TRBV19|-
TGTGCCAGTAGTATCCGGGGAGGGGGCTACGAGCAGTACTTC
CASSIRGGGYEQYF
>16|-|TRBJ1-5|TRBV27|-
TGTGCCAGCAGTCCCAAAGTAACAGGGCTCCATCAGCCCCAGCATTTT
CASSPKVTGLHQPQHF
>18|TRBD1|TRBJ2-3|TRBV5-1|-
TGCGCCAGCAGCTTGGCCCAATCGACAGGGTCGAGCACAGATACGCAGTATTTT
CASSLAQSTGSSTDTQYF